These 12 T cell receptor beta chains were sequenced from one sample in a study of cytotoxic CD8 clonotypes in ibrutinib-treated CLL (dated by TCRdb to about 2021). Library method: the immunoSEQ multiplex PCR assay. Imported from immuneACCESS, the table was reduced by TCRdb to in-frame sequences with V and J called. These copies leave out some clones; in studies compared against another copy, an unresolved V gene accounts for under half, and the cause of the remainder is not known. The sample table shows around 60,000 clones, and approximately 57% are seen once. The top ten clones comprise roughly 14% of the sample. What the time point label conveys for this sample: 12 months on ibrutinib. The source material was PBMCs, sampled after 12 months of ibrutinib treatment. Receptors originate from a human donor with chronic lymphocytic leukemia.

This rearrangement joins TRBV5-6 to TRBJ2-1; no clear D gene. Trimming took 0 bases from V and 10 from J, leaving 8 bases between them. Germline V lookup: CDR1 SGHDT, CDR2 YYEEEE. The CDR3 is 12 residues long. This CDR3 reads CASSLAGTEQFF. Written as DNA, the CDR3 is TGTGCCAGCAGCTTGGCAGGCACCGAGCAGTTCTTC.

The rearrangement uses TRBV5-4 and TRBJ2-1, with 7 bases fitting TRBD2. Germline V gives CDR1 SGHNT, CDR2 YYREEE (reference sequence). V shed 5 bases, J shed 9 bases, and the junction held 8 bases outside the gene matches. The CDR3 contains 13 residues. The CDR3 nucleotides are TGTGCCAGCAGTTCCCTTAGCGGGCTTGAGCAGTTCTTC. It yields the protein CASSSLSGLEQFF.

The chain couples TRBV7-2 to TRBJ2-5; possibly TRBD1 for D (6 bases). Between the trimmed V and J ends, which lost 2 bases and 0 bases, there was a span of 13 bases. Looked up from germline, CDR1 is SGHTA and CDR2 is FQGNSA. The CDR3 totals 16 residues. The CDR3 spells CASSLLAGVYQETQYF. The CDR3 DNA follows: TGTGCCAGCAGCTTATTGGCAGGGGTGTACCAAGAGACCCAGTACTTC.

The rearrangement links TRBV10-1 to TRBJ1-2; D gene ambiguous. Between the trimmed V and J ends, which lost 2 bases and 7 bases, there was a span of 14 bases. The CDR3 runs to 14 residues. Germline loops: CDR1 WNHNN, CDR2 SYGVQD (reference sequence). The CDR3 loop reads CASSESRRACGYTF. Here the CDR3 DNA reads TGCGCCAGCAGTGAGAGCAGGAGGGCGTGTGGCTACACCTTC.

This clone appeared a few times. The CDR3 region is CASSLPQAVTGGNEQFF. The CDR3 DNA reads TGTGCCAGCAGTCTCCCCCAGGCGGTTACAGGGGGCAATGAGCAGTTCTTC. This chain links TRBV27 with TRBJ2-1, with 8 bases that match TRBD1. V lost 5 bases to trimming and J lost 6 bases; unmatched junction nucleotides: 15. Germline CDR1 and CDR2: MNHEY and SMNVEV (reference sequence). The CDR3 has 17 amino acids.

The chain carries TRBV2 and TRBJ1-5; no firm D call. Germline V lookup: CDR1 SNHLY, CDR2 FYNNEI. The CDR3 has 14 residues. The V and J ends lost 4 bases and 4 bases respectively, with 11 bases between them. This CDR3 is CASSGGVQNQPQHF. The CDR3 coding sequence is TGTGCCAGCAGTGGGGGAGTCCAAAATCAGCCCCAGCATTTT.

This clone was recorded many times. J is TRBJ1-2 and V is TRBV27; 8 nucleotides align to TRBD1. CDR1 is MNHEY and CDR2 is SMNVEV in the germline V gene (reference sequence). V trimming: 8 bases; J trimming: 4 bases; junction bases outside the gene matches: 6. The CDR3 consists of 13 residues. Here the CDR3 reads CASGLGTGYGYTF. The CDR3 DNA follows: TGTGCCAGCGGACTCGGGACAGGCTATGGCTACACCTTC.

The chain employs TRBV29-1 and TRBJ1-5; 11 nucleotides align to TRBD1. J lost 6 bases, V lost 7 bases, and 5 bases had no gene match. This CDR3 contains 13 residues. The germline V gene has CDR1 SQVTM and CDR2 ANQGSEA. CDR3 region: CSAAGTGGQPQHF. The CDR3 coding sequence is TGCAGCGCCGCCGGGACAGGGGGTCAGCCCCAGCATTTT.

This clone came up many times. The rearrangement uses TRBV27 and TRBJ1-5, with D hard to call. Per germline, CDR1 MNHEY and CDR2 SMNVEV (reference sequence). The CDR3 consists of 17 residues. V was shortened by 6 bases and J by 1 base, with 19 bases between the two germline ends. CDR3 amino acids: CASRKLTSTGSNQPQHF. The DNA of the CDR3 is TGTGCCAGCAGAAAATTAACTTCGACGGGAAGCAATCAGCCCCAGCATTTT.

The genes are TRBV2 and TRBJ2-1, with 9 bases lining up with TRBD2. This CDR3 is built from 13 residues. Trimming took 6 bases from V and 9 from J; bases not matched to a gene: 6. Germline V gives CDR1 SNHLY, CDR2 FYNNEI. Here the CDR3 DNA reads TGTGCCAGCAGACCGGGACTAGCCCTTGAGCAGTTCTTC. Translating it yields CASRPGLALEQFF. Filled out from reference TRBV2 and TRBJ2-1, the complete variable domain reads EPEVTQTPSHQVTQMGQEVILRCVPISNHLYFYWYRQILGQKVEFLVSFYNNEISEKSEIFDDQFSVERPDGSNFTLKIRSTKLEDSAMYFCASRPGLALEQFFGPGTRLTVL.

The V and J genes are TRBV19 and TRBJ1-1; TRBD1 might be the D (5 bases). Germline-derived CDR1 and CDR2 are LNHDA and SQIVND (reference sequence). This CDR3 contains 15 residues. Trimming cost V 5 bases and J 3 bases, with 16 bases left between them. CDR3 region: CASSPPVLGHTEAFF. The CDR3 nucleotides read TGTGCCAGTAGTCCCCCCGTGTTGGGACACACTGAAGCTTTCTTT.

The rearrangement joins TRBV7-2 to TRBJ2-2; TRBD1 aligns across 7 bases. The CDR3 spans 13 residues. CDR1 is SGHTA and CDR2 is FQGNSA in the germline V gene. Trimming cost V 10 bases and J 4 bases; bases outside gene matches: 6. CDR3 nucleotides: TGTGCCAACCTAGACAGGGCCACCGGGGAGCTGTTTTTT. The encoded protein is CANLDRATGELFF.